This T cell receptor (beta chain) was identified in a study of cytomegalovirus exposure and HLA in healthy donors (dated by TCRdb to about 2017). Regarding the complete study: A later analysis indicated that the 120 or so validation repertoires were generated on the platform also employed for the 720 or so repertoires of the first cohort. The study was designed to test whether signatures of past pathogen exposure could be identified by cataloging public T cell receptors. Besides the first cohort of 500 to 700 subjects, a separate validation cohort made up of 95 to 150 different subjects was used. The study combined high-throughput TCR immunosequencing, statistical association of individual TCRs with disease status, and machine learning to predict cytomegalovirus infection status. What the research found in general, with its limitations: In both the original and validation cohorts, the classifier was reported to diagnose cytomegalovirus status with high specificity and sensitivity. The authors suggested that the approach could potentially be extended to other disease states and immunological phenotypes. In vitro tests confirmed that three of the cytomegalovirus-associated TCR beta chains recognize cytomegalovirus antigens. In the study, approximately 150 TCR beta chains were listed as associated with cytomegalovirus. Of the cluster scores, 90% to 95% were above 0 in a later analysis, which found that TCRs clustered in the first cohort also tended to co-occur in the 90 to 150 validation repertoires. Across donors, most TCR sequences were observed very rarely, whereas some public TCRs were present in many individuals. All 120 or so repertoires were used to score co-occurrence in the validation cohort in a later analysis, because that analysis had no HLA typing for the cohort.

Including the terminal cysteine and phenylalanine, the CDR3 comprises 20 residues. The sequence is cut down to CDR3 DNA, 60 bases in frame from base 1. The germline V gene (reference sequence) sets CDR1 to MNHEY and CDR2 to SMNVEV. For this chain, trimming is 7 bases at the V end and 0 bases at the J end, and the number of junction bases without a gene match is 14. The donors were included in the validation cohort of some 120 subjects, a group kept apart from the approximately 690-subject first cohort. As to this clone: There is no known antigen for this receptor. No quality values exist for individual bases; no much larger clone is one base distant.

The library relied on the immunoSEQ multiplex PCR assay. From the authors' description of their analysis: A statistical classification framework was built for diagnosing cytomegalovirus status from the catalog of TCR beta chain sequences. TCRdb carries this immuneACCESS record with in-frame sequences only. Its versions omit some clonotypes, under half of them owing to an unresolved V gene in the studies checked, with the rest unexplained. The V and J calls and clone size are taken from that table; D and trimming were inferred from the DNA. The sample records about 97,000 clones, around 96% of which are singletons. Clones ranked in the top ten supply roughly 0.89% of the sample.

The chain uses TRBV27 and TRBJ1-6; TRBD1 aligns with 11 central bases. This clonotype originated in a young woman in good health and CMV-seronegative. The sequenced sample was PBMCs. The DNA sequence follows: TGTGCCAGCACCGTGATGGACAGGGGGCACTTAAGCTCCTATAATTCACCCCTCCACTTT. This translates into CASTVMDRGHLSSYNSPLHF.